Reported below is one T cell receptor beta chain. The data stem from a study of blood T cell repertoires in COVID-19. Overall study: Italy, Spain and the United States were the sources of the convalescent and acute COVID-19 samples. T cells, B-cell-depleted T cells, or PBMCs provided the cDNA or gDNA that served as material.

V dropped 0 bases and J dropped 11 bases, with 17 bases sitting between them. The CDR3 runs 16 residues. The V gene's germline CDR1 is MGHRA and CDR2 YSYEKL. The repertoire was sequenced with immunoSEQ multiplex PCR; TCRdb's copy has only in-frame clones and lacks some. The sample holds roughly 100,000 clones, over 75% seen once. The receptor's source is a woman older than 75 with active or convalescent COVID-19. The sequenced material came from peripheral blood. The chain joins TRBV4-1 to TRBJ1-6, with a weak D call TRBD1 (5 bases). In nucleotides, the CDR3 is TGCGCCAGCAGCCAAGATCGAGCAGGAGTAGGGGCACCCCTCCACTTT. Translation gives CASSQDRAGVGAPLHF.